In this sample, the clone carrying this TCR beta chain turned up many times. Its antigen is not identified. These data belong to a study of T cells in Graves' hyperthyroidism and ophthalmopathy. Study-level points and caveats: The majority of expanded thyroid clonotypes above 0.001 also appeared in blood. Onset of ophthalmopathy came a median roughly 6.5 months after the model predicted it.

The CDR3 has 14 amino acids. V was shortened by 0 bases and J by 4 bases, with 12 bases between the two germline ends. Looked up from germline, CDR1 is GTSNPN and CDR2 is SVGIG (reference sequence). RNA transcripts provided the source from which TCR beta CDR3 regions were amplified. The HTBI set primed first-round TCR CDR3 RT-PCR. Each CDR3 protein is one row after TCRdb ran MiXCR on the multiplex PCR reads. The sample shows under 400,000 distinct CDR3 sequences, approximately 22% of them seen only once. Patients aged 18 to 65 with hyperthyroidism were newly diagnosed, with duration under 2 months. Sequenced: blood. The rearrangement links TRBV30 to TRBJ1-2; no definite D call. The TCR was taken from a woman in her 50s with Graves' hyperthyroidism. In DNA form, the CDR3 reads TGTGCCTGGAGTGTTTCTAGGCTTACCTATGGCTACACCTTC. As protein: CAWSVSRLTYGYTF.